The 27 T cell receptor beta chains listed next were all sequenced from one sample in a study of T cells in Graves' hyperthyroidism and ophthalmopathy. Researchers took RNA transcripts and amplified the TCR beta CDR3 regions from them. When the TCR CDR3 underwent first-round RT-PCR, the HTBI primer set was used. TCRdb recomputed calls from the multiplex PCR reads with MiXCR, one row per CDR3 protein. The sample contains some 760,000 distinct CDR3 sequences, 13% to 15% of which appear only once. What was sequenced was blood. Receptors were obtained from a woman aged 18-30 years with Graves' hyperthyroidism.

This clonotype was observed at least ten times. This chain connects TRBV27 to TRBJ1-1, with D tentatively TRBD1 (6 bases). Deletions cut 7 bases from V and 7 bases from J, with 19 bases between. In germline, CDR1 is MNHEY, CDR2 SMNVEV (reference sequence). The CDR3 is 14 amino acids. CDR3: CASTEIPGQFEAFF. DNA for the CDR3: TGTGCCAGCACCGAGATTCCGGGACAATTTGAAGCTTTCTTT.

This chain links TRBV4-1 with TRBJ2-7, with 11 bases fitting TRBD2. Trimming removed 1 base from V and 4 bases from J; junction bases left unmatched: 3. The CDR3 is 15 residues long. CDR1 and CDR2 (germline): MGHRA, YSYEKL. CDR3 bases: TGCGCCAGCAGCCAAGTTTCTAGCGGGAGGTACGAGCAGTACTTC. Its translation is CASSQVSSGRYEQYF.

Of note for this clonotype: Mismatch with germline at one junction end may stem from a read error. The rearrangement uses TRBV28 and TRBJ1-2, with 7 nucleotides matching TRBD1. The CDR3 sequence is 17 residues long. Per germline, CDR1 MDHEN and CDR2 SYDVKM. CDR3 in amino acids: CAGSLGTALGDYYGYTF. CDR3 nucleotide sequence: TGTGCCGGCAGTCTCGGGACAGCGCTAGGGGATTACTATGGCTACACCTTC.

This clonotype was observed many times. The chain has TRBV6-2 or TRBV6-3 and TRBJ2-7; 8 positions match TRBD1. Losses at the gene ends were 8 bases for V and 2 bases for J; bases not matched to a gene: 8. Germline loops: CDR1 MNHEY, CDR2 SVGEGT. The length of the CDR3 is 14 residues. CDR3 loop: CASSDRDRPYEQYF. CDR3 coding DNA: TGTGCCAGCTCGGACAGGGATCGACCCTACGAGCAGTACTTC.

This clonotype was recorded a few times. The CDR3 spells CASSQDLGGSEAFF. The CDR3 DNA is TGCGCCAGCAGCCAAGATCTCGGGGGGTCTGAAGCTTTCTTT. The V and J genes are TRBV4-3 and TRBJ1-1; weak D call: TRBD1 (5 bases). Trimming removed 0 bases at V and 6 bases at J, with 11 bases between. There are 14 residues in the CDR3. Germline-derived CDR1 and CDR2 are LGHNA and YSLEER.

This clonotype turned up a few times. The CDR3 protein is CASSRSPDTQYF. CDR3 bases: TGTGCCAGTAGTCGGAGCCCAGATACGCAGTATTTT. The chain is built from TRBV19 and TRBJ2-3; no clear D. This CDR3 has 12 residues. V lost 5 bases and J lost 4, with 7 bases in between. Germline CDR1 reads LNHDA; CDR2 reads SQIVND (reference sequence).

This clonotype has ten or more counts. V usage is TRBV7-2 and J usage is TRBJ2-3; TRBD1 matches at 8 bases. The CDR3 loop spans 16 amino acids. V shed 3 bases and J 4 bases; nucleotides not matched to a gene: 9. Germline CDR1 and CDR2: SGHTA and FQGNSA. The CDR3 DNA is TGTGCCAGCAGCTTTACCGGGACAGGAAGGGCAGATACGCAGTATTTT. It translates to CASSFTGTGRADTQYF.

This clonotype was seen repeatedly, ten times or more. The chain joins TRBV10-3 to TRBJ1-1; D may be TRBD1 (6 bases). The length of the CDR3 is 15 residues. Germline CDR1 ENHRY, CDR2 SYGVKD. V was pared by 3 bases and J by 5 bases, with 16 bases between. CDR3 residues: CAISDEQGIRTEAFF. CDR3 nucleotides: TGTGCCATCAGTGACGAACAGGGAATAAGAACTGAAGCTTTCTTT.

This clonotype was seen a handful of times. A clone one base away is much larger, so this may be a read error. The J gene is TRBJ1-5, the V gene TRBV4-1; perhaps TRBD1 as D (5 bases). V lost 0 bases and J lost 2, with 11 bases in between. Germline CDR1 and CDR2: MGHRA and YSYEKL. There are 16 residues in the CDR3. The CDR3 nucleotides read TGCGCCAGCAGCCAAGATAGAGGGGTGGGCAATCAGCCCCAGCATTTT. Residues: CASSQDRGVGNQPQHF.

This clonotype has just a few counts. The chain recombines TRBV12-5 with TRBJ1-1; D is uncertain. The CDR3 is made up of 12 amino acids. V was pared by 4 bases and J by 7 bases, with 10 bases between. Germline CDR1 reads LGHNT; CDR2 reads FRNRAP. CDR3: CASGSRVSEAFF. In nucleotides, the CDR3 is TGTGCTAGTGGTTCGCGGGTCAGTGAAGCTTTCTTT.

Ten or more counts support this clonotype. The J gene is TRBJ2-1, the V gene TRBV12-3 or TRBV12-4, with 8 bases fitting TRBD2. V shed 3 bases, J shed 7 bases, and the junction held 5 bases outside the gene matches. The CDR3 has 14 residues. Here the CDR3 DNA reads TGTGCCAGCAGTTTTCGGACTAGCAGTAATGAGCAGTTCTTC. Encoded protein: CASSFRTSSNEQFF.

This clonotype came up many times. V is TRBV20-1 and J is TRBJ2-7; D is unresolved. Germline V gives CDR1 DFQATT, CDR2 SNEGSKA (reference sequence). The CDR3 runs 15 residues. Trimming took 0 bases from V and 6 from J, leaving 18 bases between them. The CDR3 here is CSARDLDLVPCEQYF. The CDR3, as DNA: TGCAGTGCTAGAGATCTCGACCTAGTACCTTGCGAGCAGTACTTC.

J is TRBJ2-1 and V is TRBV29-1, with D hard to call. Trimming shortened V by 5 bases and J by 5 bases, and 16 bases separated the two germline ends. Germline V gene sequence: CDR1 SQVTM, CDR2 ANQGSEA. The CDR3 is 14 residues long. CDR3: CSVPNLSGHNEQFF. The CDR3, as DNA: TGCAGCGTTCCTAATCTGAGTGGTCACAATGAGCAGTTCTTC.

This clonotype was picked up many times. The chain couples TRBV11-2 to TRBJ2-4; D gene unclear. Trimming removed 2 bases from V and 10 bases from J, with 6 bases in between. The CDR3 is 11 residues long. Germline V gene data show CDR1 as SGHAT and CDR2 as FQNNGV. CDR3 coding DNA: TGTGCCAGCAGCTTAAACCAAATTCAGTACTTC. Translating it yields CASSLNQIQYF.

This clonotype has ten or more counts. The chain's CDR3 is CASNMAGSSYNEQFF. CDR3 DNA sequence: TGTGCCAGCAACATGGCCGGAAGCTCCTACAATGAGCAGTTCTTC. The rearrangement links TRBV28 to TRBJ2-1; D is unclear. V lost 7 bases and J 0 bases, leaving 13 bases between the germline ends. Germline V gives CDR1 MDHEN, CDR2 SYDVKM. This CDR3 region has 15 residues. Complete variable domain (other parts from reference TRBV28 and TRBJ2-1): DVKVTQSSRYLVKRTGEKVFLECVQDMDHENMFWYRQDPGLGLRLIYFSYDVKMKEKGDIPEGYSVSREKKERFSLILESASTNQTSMYLCASNMAGSSYNEQFFGPGTRLTVL.

There are a few counts of this clonotype. The rearrangement joins TRBV12-3 or TRBV12-4 to TRBJ2-7, with TRBD1 matching 8 bases. CDR3 size: 17 residues. The V gene end was trimmed by 1 base and the J gene end by 1 base; junction bases not matched to a gene: 9. The CDR3 loop reads CASSLGRQGRLSYEQYF. CDR3 nucleotides: TGTGCCAGCAGTTTAGGGAGACAGGGGCGACTATCCTACGAGCAGTACTTC.

This clonotype has ten or more counts. The chain links TRBV3-1 to TRBJ2-2; D gene uncertain. The CDR3 sequence is 13 residues long. Trimming cost V 1 base and J 4 bases, with 4 bases left between them. The germline V gene encodes CDR1 LGHDT and CDR2 YNNKEL (reference sequence). CDR3 nucleotide sequence: TGTGCCAGCAGCCAAGTTCCCACCGGGGAGCTGTTTTTT. Amino acid sequence: CASSQVPTGELFF. The entire variable domain, with the rest obtained from reference TRBV3-1 and TRBJ2-2, is as follows: DTAVSQTPKYLVTQMGNDKSIKCEQNLGHDTMYWYKQDSKKFLKIMFSYNNKELIINETVPNRFSPKSPDKAHLNLHINSLELGDSAVYFCASSQVPTGELFFGEGSRLTVL.

This clonotype was detected many times. V usage is TRBV20-1 and J usage is TRBJ1-5; 10 bases agree with TRBD1. This CDR3 has 15 amino acids. Germline CDR1 and CDR2: DFQATT and SNEGSKA (reference sequence). V dropped 3 bases and J dropped 6; count of bases not matched to a gene: 8. The CDR3 sequence: CSASAIGQGGQPQHF. The CDR3 nucleotides read TGCAGTGCTAGTGCTATTGGACAGGGGGGTCAGCCCCAGCATTTT.

This clonotype was detected a few times. The chain has TRBV5-1 and TRBJ1-4, with 11 bases fitting TRBD1. The CDR3 covers 15 residues. The germline gives CDR1 SGHRS, CDR2 YFSETQ. Losses at the gene ends were 4 bases for V and 5 bases for J; bases not matched to a gene: 4. CDR3 DNA: TGCGCCAGCAGCGACCGGGACAGGGGGAATGAAAAACTGTTTTTT. This codes for CASSDRDRGNEKLFF.

Many counts were recorded for this clonotype. The chain joins TRBV3-1 to TRBJ2-1, with 9 bases lining up with TRBD1. The J segment lost 6 bases and the V segment lost 0 bases, leaving 9 bases of the junction unmatched. Germline assignment: CDR1 LGHDT and CDR2 YNNKEL (reference sequence). This CDR3 comprises 17 residues. The CDR3 region has the DNA TGTGCCAGCAGCCAAGAAAGGGCCGGGACAGGGCGCAATGAGCAGTTCTTC. This sequence encodes CASSQERAGTGRNEQFF.

In its sample, this clonotype was seen many times. The rearrangement links TRBV7-3 to TRBJ2-3; 8 positions agree with TRBD1. The germline V gene has CDR1 SGHTA and CDR2 FQGTGA. V was pared by 1 base and J by 1 base, with 4 bases of the junction left unmatched. There are 16 residues in the CDR3. The CDR3: CASSLIAGQGTDTQYF. CDR3 in DNA: TGTGCCAGCAGCTTAATCGCGGGACAGGGCACAGATACGCAGTATTTT.

This clonotype was detected a few times. CDR3 protein: CSGWDFEGADTQYF. CDR3 sequence (DNA): TGCAGCGGATGGGACTTCGAAGGGGCAGATACGCAGTATTTT. This sequence joins TRBV29-1 and TRBJ2-3; a weak D match, TRBD2 (6 bases). Germline assignment: CDR1 SQVTM and CDR2 ANQGSEA. The CDR3 runs to 14 residues. Between the trimmed V and J ends, which lost 7 bases and 4 bases, there was a span of 18 bases.

Worth noting for this clonotype: Given a much more abundant clone one base away, this may be a read error. The chain carries TRBV30 and TRBJ1-5; 7 bases agree with TRBD1. The CDR3 has 13 residues. Per germline, CDR1 GTSNPN and CDR2 SVGIG (reference sequence). Trimming cost V 5 bases and J 6 bases; bases outside gene matches: 7. The CDR3 DNA reads TGTGCCTGGGGGGGACAGAGGGGTCAGCCCCAGCATTTT. This translates into CAWGGQRGQPQHF.

About this clonotype: A clone one base away is much larger, so this may be a read error. This chain joins TRBV3-1 and TRBJ1-1, with D uncertain. This CDR3 region has 11 residues. Per germline, CDR1 LGHDT and CDR2 YNNKEL (reference sequence). CDR3 protein: CANSRNEEAFF. The CDR3 coding sequence is TGTGCCAACAGCCGGAATGAGGAGGCTTTCTTT.

With respect to this clonotype: Since a much larger clone is just one base distant, this may be a read error. The CDR3 does not end in the conserved phenylalanine or tryptophan, so this is likely a read error. V gene TRBV5-1 combines with J gene TRBJ2-5; D is unresolved. This CDR3 contains 13 residues. Trimming stripped 2 bases from V and 2 bases from J, with 7 bases between. Germline lookup yields CDR1 SGHRS and CDR2 YFSETQ. The CDR3 is CASSFWGQETQYL. The CDR3 coding sequence is TGCGCCAGCAGCTTCTGGGGACAAGAGACCCAGTACTTG.

The chain combines TRBV19 with TRBJ2-7; TRBD2 matches 8 bases. J was trimmed by 1 base and V by 2 bases; bases with no gene match: 13. From germline, CDR1 is LNHDA and CDR2 SQIVND (reference sequence). The CDR3 is made up of 18 amino acids. CDR3 coding DNA: TGTGCCAGTAGTATAAAATTGTTTAGCGGGGTCACATCCTACGAGCAGTACTTC. Residues: CASSIKLFSGVTSYEQYF.

Many counts were recorded for this clonotype. The chain links TRBV7-2 to TRBJ2-1; a possible D gene is TRBD2 (6 bases). Trimming pared 3 bases from V and 2 bases from J, leaving 11 bases between. Germline V gene sequence: CDR1 SGHTA, CDR2 FQGNSA. The CDR3 is 15 amino acids. The CDR3 sequence: CASSLRRDPYNEQFF. CDR3 coding DNA: TGTGCCAGCAGCTTGCGGCGGGACCCCTACAATGAGCAGTTCTTC.